This TCR beta chain originates from a study of T cells in Graves' hyperthyroidism and ophthalmopathy. Study background: Peripheral blood was taken when the disease was first diagnosed, before any treatment began.

Germline assignment: CDR1 MDHEN and CDR2 SYDVKM. With 10 bases removed from V and 5 bases from J, the gap between germline ends came to 15 bases. The CDR3 has 13 residues. Researchers took RNA transcripts and amplified the TCR beta CDR3 regions from them. With the HTBI primer set, the TCR CDR3 went through a first round of RT-PCR. TCRdb analysed the multiplex PCR reads with MiXCR anew, one entry per CDR3 protein. The profile shows around 570,000 distinct CDR3 sequences, about 20% of them singletons. Uncontrolled infection, other autoimmune disease, pregnancy or lactation barred patients from enrollment. The sample holds a few counts of this clonotype.

This sequence was found in a man aged 40-55 years with Graves' ophthalmopathy. The genes are TRBV28 and TRBJ1-3, with D perhaps TRBD1 (5 bases). The sequencing input was blood. CDR3 nucleotide sequence: TGTGCCACCACTGGACATTCTCGAAACACCATATATTTT. Translating gives CATTGHSRNTIYF.